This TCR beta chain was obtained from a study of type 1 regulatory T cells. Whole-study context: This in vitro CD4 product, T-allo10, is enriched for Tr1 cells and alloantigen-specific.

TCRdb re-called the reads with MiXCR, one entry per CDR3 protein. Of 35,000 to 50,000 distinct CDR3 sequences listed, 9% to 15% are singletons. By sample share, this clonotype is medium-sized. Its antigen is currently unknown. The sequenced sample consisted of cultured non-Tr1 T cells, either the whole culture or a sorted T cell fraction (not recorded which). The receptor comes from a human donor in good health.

CDR3 in amino acids: CSASLGSYNEQFF. The CDR3 DNA reads as TGCAGTGCTAGTCTGGGTTCCTACAATGAGCAGTTCTTC. The chain recombines TRBV20-1 with TRBJ2-1; no clear D. CDR1 is DFQATT and CDR2 is SNEGSKA in the germline V gene (reference sequence). This CDR3 is built from 13 residues. V was trimmed by 3 bases and J by 1 base, leaving 7 bases between them.